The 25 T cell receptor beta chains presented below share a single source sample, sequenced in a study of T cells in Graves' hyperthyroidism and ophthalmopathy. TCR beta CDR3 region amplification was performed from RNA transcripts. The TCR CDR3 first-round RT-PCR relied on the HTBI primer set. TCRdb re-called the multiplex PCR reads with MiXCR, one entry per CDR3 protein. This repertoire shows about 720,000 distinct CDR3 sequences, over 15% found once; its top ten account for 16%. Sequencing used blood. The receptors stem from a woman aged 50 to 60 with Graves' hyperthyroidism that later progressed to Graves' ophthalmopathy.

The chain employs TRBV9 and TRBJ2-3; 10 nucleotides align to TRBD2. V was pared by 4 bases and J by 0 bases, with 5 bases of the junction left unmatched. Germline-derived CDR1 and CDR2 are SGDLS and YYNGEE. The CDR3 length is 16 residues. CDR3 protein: CASSSRAGGSTDTQYF. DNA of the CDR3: TGTGCCAGCAGCTCGCGAGCGGGGGGGAGCACAGATACGCAGTATTTT.

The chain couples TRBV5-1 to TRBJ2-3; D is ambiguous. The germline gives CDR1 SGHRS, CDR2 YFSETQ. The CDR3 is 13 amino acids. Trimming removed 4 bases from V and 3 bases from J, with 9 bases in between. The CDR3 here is CASSIDITDTQYF. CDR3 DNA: TGCGCCAGCAGCATAGACATAACAGATACGCAGTATTTT.

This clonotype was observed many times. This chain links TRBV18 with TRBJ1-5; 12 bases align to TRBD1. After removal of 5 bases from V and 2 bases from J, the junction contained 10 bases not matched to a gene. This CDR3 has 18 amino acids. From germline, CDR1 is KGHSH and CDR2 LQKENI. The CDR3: CASSDGTGGIQGNQPQHF. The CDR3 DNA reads TGTGCCAGCTCAGACGGGACAGGGGGCATTCAGGGCAATCAGCCCCAGCATTTT.

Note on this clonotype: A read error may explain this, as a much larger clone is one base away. The CDR3 DNA reads TGTGCCAGCAGCCCCGAAGACAAGGGGAATCCCTACGAGCAGTACTTC. Translation: CASSPEDKGNPYEQYF. V gene TRBV14 combines with J gene TRBJ2-7; D is possibly TRBD1 (5 bases). The germline V gene encodes CDR1 SGHDN and CDR2 FVKESK. Trimming took 4 bases from V and 2 from J, leaving 18 bases between them. This CDR3 has 16 amino acids.

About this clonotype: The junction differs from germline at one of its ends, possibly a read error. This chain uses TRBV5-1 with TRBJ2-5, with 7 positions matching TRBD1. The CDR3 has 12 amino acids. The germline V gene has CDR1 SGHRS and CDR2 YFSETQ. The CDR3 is CASSIQGETQYF. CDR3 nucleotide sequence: TGTGCCAGCAGCATACAGGGGGAGACCCAGTACTTC.

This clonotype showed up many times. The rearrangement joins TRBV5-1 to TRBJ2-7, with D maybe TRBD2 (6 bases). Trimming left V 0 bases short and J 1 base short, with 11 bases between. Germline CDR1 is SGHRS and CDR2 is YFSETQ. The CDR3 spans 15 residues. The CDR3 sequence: CASSLDGGASYEQYF. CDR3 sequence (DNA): TGCGCCAGCAGCTTGGATGGAGGGGCATCCTACGAGCAGTACTTC.

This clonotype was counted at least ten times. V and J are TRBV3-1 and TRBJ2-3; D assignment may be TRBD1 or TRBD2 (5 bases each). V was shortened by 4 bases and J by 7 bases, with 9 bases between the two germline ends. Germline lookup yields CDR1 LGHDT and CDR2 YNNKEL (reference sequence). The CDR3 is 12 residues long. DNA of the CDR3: TGTGCCAGCAGCCGTGAGGGGTATACGCAGTATTTT. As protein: CASSREGYTQYF.

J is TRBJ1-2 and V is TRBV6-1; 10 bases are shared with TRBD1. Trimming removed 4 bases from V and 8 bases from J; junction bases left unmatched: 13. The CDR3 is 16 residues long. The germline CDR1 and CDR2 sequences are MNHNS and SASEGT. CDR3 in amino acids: CASSGKRQGADQGYTF. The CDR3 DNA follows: TGTGCCAGCAGTGGTAAAAGACAGGGGGCTGACCAAGGCTACACCTTC.

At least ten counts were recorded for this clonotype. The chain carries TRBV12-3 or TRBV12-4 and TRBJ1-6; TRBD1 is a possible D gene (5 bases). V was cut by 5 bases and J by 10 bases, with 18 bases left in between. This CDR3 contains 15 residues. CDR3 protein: CASSLGTYPRSPLHF. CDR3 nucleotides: TGTGCCAGCAGTCTCGGGACCTACCCAAGGTCACCCCTCCACTTT.

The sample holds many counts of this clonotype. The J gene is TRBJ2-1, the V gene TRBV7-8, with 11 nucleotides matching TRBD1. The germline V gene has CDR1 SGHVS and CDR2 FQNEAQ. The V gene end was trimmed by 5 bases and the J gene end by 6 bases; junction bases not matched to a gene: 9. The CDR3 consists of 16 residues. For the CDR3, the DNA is TGTGCCAGCAGCCGGACAGGGGGCTTATCATCCAATGAGCAGTTCTTC. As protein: CASSRTGGLSSNEQFF.

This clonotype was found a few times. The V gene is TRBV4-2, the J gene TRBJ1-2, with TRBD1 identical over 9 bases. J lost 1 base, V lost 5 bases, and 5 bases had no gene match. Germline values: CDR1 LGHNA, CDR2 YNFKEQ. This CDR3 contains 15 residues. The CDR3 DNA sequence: TGTGCCAGCAGCGCGACAGGGGGAGATAACTATGGCTACACCTTC. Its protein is CASSATGGDNYGYTF.

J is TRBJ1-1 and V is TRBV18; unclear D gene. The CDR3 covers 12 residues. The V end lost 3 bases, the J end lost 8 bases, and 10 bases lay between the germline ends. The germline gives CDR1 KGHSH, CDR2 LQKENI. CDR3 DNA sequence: TGTGCCAGCTCACCGGGAGCGTCCGAAGCTTTCTTT. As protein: CASSPGASEAFF.

CDR3 bases: TGTGCCAGCAGCTTAGGTTTGGGGAATAGCAATCAGCCCCAGCATTTT. Protein sequence: CASSLGLGNSNQPQHF. This chain uses TRBV7-9 with TRBJ1-5; unclear D gene. The CDR3 is 16 residues long. Germline CDR1 SEHNR, CDR2 FQNEAQ (reference sequence). V shed 1 base and J shed 0 bases, with 10 bases lying between them.

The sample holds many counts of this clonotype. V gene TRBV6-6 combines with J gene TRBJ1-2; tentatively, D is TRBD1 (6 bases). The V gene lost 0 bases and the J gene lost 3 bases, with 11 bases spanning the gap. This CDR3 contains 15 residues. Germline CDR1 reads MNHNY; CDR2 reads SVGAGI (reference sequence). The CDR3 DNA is TGTGCCAGCAGTTACTCTCCAGGGGTCGACTATGGCTACACCTTC. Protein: CASSYSPGVDYGYTF.

The chain's CDR3 is CASSLVAGGIRTGELFF. DNA of the CDR3: TGTGCCAGCAGTTTGGTAGCGGGGGGGATTCGGACCGGGGAGCTGTTTTTT. The chain employs TRBV12-3 or TRBV12-4 and TRBJ2-2; 11 bases are a match to TRBD2. V lost 3 bases, J lost 5 bases, and 8 bases stayed unmatched. The CDR3 sequence is 17 residues long.

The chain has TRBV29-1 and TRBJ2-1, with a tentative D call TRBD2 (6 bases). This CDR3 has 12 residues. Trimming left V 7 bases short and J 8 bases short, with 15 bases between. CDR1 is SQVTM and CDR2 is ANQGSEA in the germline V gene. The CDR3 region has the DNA TGCAGCGGTAAATGGGGCGGGGATGAGCAGTTCTTC. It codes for CSGKWGGDEQFF.

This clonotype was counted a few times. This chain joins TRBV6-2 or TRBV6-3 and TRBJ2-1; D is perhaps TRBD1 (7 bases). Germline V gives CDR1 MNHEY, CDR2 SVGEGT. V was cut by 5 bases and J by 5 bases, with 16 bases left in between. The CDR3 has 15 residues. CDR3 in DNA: TGTGCCAGCAGTGCGGGGACAGATGTTGACAATGAGCAGTTCTTC. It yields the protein CASSAGTDVDNEQFF.

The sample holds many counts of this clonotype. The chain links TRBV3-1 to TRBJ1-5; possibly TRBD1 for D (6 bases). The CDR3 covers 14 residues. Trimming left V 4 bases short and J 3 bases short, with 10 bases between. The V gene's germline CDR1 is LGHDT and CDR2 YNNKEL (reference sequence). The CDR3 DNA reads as TGTGCCAGCAGCCTGGACAGCTACAATCAGCCCCAGCATTTT. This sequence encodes CASSLDSYNQPQHF.

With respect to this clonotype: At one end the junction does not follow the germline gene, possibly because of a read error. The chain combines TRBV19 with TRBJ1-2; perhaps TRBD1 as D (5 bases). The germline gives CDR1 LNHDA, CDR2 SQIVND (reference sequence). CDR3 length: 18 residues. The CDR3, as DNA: TGTACCAGTAGTACAGAGTCCCGGGACGTCTTCGTAAACTATGGCTACACCTTC. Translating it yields CTSSTESRDVFVNYGYTF.

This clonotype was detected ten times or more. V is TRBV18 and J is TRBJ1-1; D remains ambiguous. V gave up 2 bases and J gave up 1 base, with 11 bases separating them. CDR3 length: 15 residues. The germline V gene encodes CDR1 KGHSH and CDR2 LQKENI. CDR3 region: CASSPFNSENTEAFF. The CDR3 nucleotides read TGTGCCAGCTCACCATTTAACAGCGAGAACACTGAAGCTTTCTTT.

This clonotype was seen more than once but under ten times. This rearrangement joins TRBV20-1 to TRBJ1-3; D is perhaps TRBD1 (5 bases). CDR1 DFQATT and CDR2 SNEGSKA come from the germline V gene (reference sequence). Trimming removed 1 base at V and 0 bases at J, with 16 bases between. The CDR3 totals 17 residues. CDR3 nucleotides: TGCAGTGCTAGAGGGAGGGGTGGGCCGCTCTCTGGAAACACCATATATTTT. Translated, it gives CSARGRGGPLSGNTIYF.

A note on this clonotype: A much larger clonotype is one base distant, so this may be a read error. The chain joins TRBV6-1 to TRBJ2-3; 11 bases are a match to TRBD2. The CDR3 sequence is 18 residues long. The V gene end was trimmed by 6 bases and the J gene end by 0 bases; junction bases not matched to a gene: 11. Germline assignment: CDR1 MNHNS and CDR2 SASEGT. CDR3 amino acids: CASSQGVAGGSSTDTQYF. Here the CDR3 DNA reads TGTGCCAGCAGCCAAGGAGTAGCGGGGGGGTCGAGCACAGATACGCAGTATTTT.

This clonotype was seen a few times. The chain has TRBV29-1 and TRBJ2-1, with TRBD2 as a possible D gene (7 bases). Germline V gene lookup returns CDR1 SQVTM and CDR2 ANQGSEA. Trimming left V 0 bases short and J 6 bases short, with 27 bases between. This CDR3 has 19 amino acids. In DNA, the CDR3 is TGCAGCGTTGAAGAAAGGGGGGGGATCGGCCTCAACGGGGGCAATGAGCAGTTCTTC. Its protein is CSVEERGGIGLNGGNEQFF.

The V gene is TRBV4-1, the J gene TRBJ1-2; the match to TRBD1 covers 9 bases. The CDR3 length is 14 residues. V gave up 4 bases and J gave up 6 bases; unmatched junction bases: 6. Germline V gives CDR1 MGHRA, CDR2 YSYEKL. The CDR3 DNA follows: TGCGCCAGCAGCCTCCCCGGGACAGGGAATGGCTACACCTTC. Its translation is CASSLPGTGNGYTF.

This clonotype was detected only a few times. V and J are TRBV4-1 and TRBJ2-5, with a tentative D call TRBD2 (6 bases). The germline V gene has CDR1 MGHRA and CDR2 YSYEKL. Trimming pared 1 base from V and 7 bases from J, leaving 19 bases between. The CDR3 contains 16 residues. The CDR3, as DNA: TGCGCCAGCAGCCAAGTCGTGGAGGGCCATGAAGGGACCCAGTACTTC. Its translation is CASSQVVEGHEGTQYF.